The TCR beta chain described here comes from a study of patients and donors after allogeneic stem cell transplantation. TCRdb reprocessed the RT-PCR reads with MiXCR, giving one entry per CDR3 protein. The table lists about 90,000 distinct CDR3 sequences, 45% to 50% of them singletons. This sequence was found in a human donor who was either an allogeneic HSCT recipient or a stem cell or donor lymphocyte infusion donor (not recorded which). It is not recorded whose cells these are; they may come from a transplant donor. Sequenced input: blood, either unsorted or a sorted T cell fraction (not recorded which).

CDR3 loop: CASSAASVEAFF. CDR3 coding DNA: TGTGCCAGCTCAGCCGCATCCGTAGAGGCTTTCTTT. V gene TRBV18 combines with J gene TRBJ1-1; D gene ambiguous. The CDR3 length is 12 residues. Trimming pared 5 bases from V and 11 bases from J, leaving 15 bases between. Germline lookup yields CDR1 KGHSH and CDR2 LQKENI.